Below, one T cell receptor (beta chain) is given with its context. Its antigen is still unknown. Base qualities were left out, and no much larger clone turns up one base away. These data belong to a study of blood T cell repertoires in COVID-19 (TCRdb year 2020). With regard to the full study: Samples from collaborators originated in the United States, Italy and Spain and spanned both the acute and convalescent phases of COVID-19. The dataset comprised deeply sampled blood TCRbeta repertoires from subjects exposed to, actively infected with, or recovered from COVID-19. Where available, HLA class I and class II types were taken from metadata supplied by the sample provider and were not determined by assay-based typing. Samples came from the ongoing ImmuneRACE study (first 160 participants) plus 1,254 subjects from 6 global collaborators. The material from the prospective study consisted of cDNA or gDNA derived from T cells, B-cell-depleted T cells, or PBMCs. The repertoires were released in a freely available public database meant as a resource for research on the immune response to SARS-CoV-2. The sample metadata nearly always contained a de-identified subject ID, COVID-19 status, age in years and sex. Results the study describes overall, beyond this receptor: How much clinical and demographic metadata was included differed by source and by participant, and the metadata was provided uncurated.

The collaborating institutions used their own protocols to collect whole blood in K2EDTA tubes. For TCRbeta analysis, collaborator samples were shipped as frozen whole blood, as isolated PBMCs, or as DNA extracted from either sample type. The CDR3 measures 15 amino acids from cysteine to phenylalanine. Of all the DNA, just the CDR3 is kept, 45 bases in frame from base 1. Trimming leaves V shorter by 5 bases and J shorter by 4 bases, with the junction holding 8 bases beyond the gene matches. CDR1 and CDR2 are drawn from the germline V gene (reference sequence): MNHEY, SMNVEV. TCRbeta CDR3 regions were amplified from genomic DNA by means of the immunoSEQ Assay, a bias-controlled multiplex PCR. The source study handled its data this way. Nucleated cell counts per sample were estimated from amplification of reference gene primers within the assay. To quantify the absolute abundance of each unique TCRbeta CDR3 rearrangement, sequence reads were collapsed and filtered. For each sample, productive Simpson clonality was calculated by taking the square root of Simpson's diversity index across productive rearrangements. TCRdb obtained this table from immuneACCESS and retained in-frame rearrangements with V and J assigned. These tables miss some clones; where compared with another copy, unresolved V genes account for less than half of the shortfall, and the remainder is unexplained. Clone size and the V and J calls come from that table; the DNA yielded D and trimming. The table for this sample lists tens of thousands of clones; approximately 90% of them were counted only once. Of the sample, 10% to 15% is held by the ten largest clones.

The sequenced sample consisted of peripheral blood. The receptor was isolated from an older man with acute or convalescent COVID-19. The chain employs TRBV27 and TRBJ1-2; 9 junctional bases match TRBD1. The DNA sequence follows: TGTGCCAGCAGTAGAGCCGGGACAGGGCCCTATGGCTACACCTTC. It encodes CASSRAGTGPYGYTF.